This TCR beta chain is from a study of cytomegalovirus exposure and HLA in healthy donors. Whole-study results and caveats: Most TCR sequences were uncommon, yet certain public TCRs appeared in many donors.

The germline gives CDR1 SGDLS, CDR2 YYNGEE. Trimming pared 4 bases from V and 8 bases from J, leaving 18 bases between. The CDR3 covers 14 residues. At collection, donors were nominally healthy, but unrecorded immune exposures were probable. Comments on this clone: Its matching antigen is unknown.

PCR amplification relied on 60 Vbeta primers (plus 13 Jbeta primers). The table came from immunoSEQ multiplex PCR; TCRdb's copy has only in-frame clones and leaves some out. The data show 110,000 to 150,000 clones, around 82% seen once. This receptor was obtained from a female donor in good health and CMV-seronegative. The specimen was PBMCs. J is TRBJ1-2 and V is TRBV9; no definite D call. The CDR3 is CASSSLMGDGGYTF. CDR3 coding DNA: TGTGCCAGCAGCTCCCTTATGGGAGACGGGGGCTACACCTTC.